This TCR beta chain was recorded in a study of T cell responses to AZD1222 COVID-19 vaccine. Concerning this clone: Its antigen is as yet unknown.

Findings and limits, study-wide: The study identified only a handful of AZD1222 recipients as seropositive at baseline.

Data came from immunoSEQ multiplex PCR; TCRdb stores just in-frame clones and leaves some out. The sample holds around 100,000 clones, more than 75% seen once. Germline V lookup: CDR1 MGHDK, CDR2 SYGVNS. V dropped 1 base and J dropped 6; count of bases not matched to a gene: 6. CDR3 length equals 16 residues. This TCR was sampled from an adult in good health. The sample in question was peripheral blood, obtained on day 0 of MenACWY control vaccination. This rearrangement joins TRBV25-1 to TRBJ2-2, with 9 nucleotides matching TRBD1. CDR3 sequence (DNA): TGTGCCAGCAGTGAATCGGGGGGACAGGGTGCCGGGGAGCTGTTTTTT. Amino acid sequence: CASSESGGQGAGELFF.